This T cell receptor beta chain is drawn from a study of T cell changes during pregnancy in multiple sclerosis. The V end was cut by 2 bases, the J end by 4 bases, with 6 bases between. The V gene's germline CDR1 is MNHNY and CDR2 SVGAGI (reference sequence). This CDR3 region has 12 residues. Method: immunoSEQ multiplex PCR; TCRdb's copy keeps in-frame clones and lacks some. The sample comprises some 40,000 clones, about 89% of which are singletons, and roughly 0.58% rests with the top ten. The TCR comes from a female donor with multiple sclerosis, enrolled in a pregnancy study. The V gene is TRBV6-6, the J gene TRBJ2-7; D not certain. The sample here was CD4+ T cells from peripheral blood mononuclear cells, taken in the first trimester of pregnancy. The CDR3 reads CASSYAGYEQYF. Here the CDR3 DNA reads TGTGCCAGCAGTTACGCAGGATACGAGCAGTACTTC.